A single sample is the source of the 23 T cell receptor beta chains below, sequenced in a study of blood T cell repertoires in COVID-19. The method was immunoSEQ multiplex PCR; TCRdb's version includes in-frame clones alone and lacks a portion of them. The sample lists about 330,000 clones; around 84% were seen once. The sample consisted of PBMCs or T cells enriched from blood (not recorded which). The source of these receptors is a woman between 18 and 29 years old who had recovered from COVID-19.

V is TRBV30 and J is TRBJ2-3; D not resolved. V dropped 7 bases and J dropped 4 bases, with 6 bases sitting between them. The CDR3 totals 10 residues. CDR1 is GTSNPN and CDR2 is SVGIG in the germline V gene (reference sequence). CDR3 sequence (DNA): TGTGCCTCCTCCGCAGATACGCAGTATTTT. Translating gives CASSADTQYF.

This rearrangement joins TRBV7-9 to TRBJ1-5; the D gene is possibly TRBD1 (5 bases). CDR1 SEHNR and CDR2 FQNEAQ come from the germline V gene (reference sequence). The CDR3 runs to 12 residues. V was cut by 1 base and J by 7 bases, with 5 bases left in between. The CDR3 sequence is CASSLGGQPQHF. The CDR3 bases are TGTGCCAGCAGCTTAGGGGGCCAGCCCCAGCATTTT.

This clone turned up a few times. This chain links TRBV3-1 (or the pseudogene TRBV3-2) with TRBJ1-3, with 9 bases matching TRBD1. Germline values: CDR1 LGHDT, CDR2 YNNKEL (reference sequence). Germline trimming cut 1 base from V and 2 bases from J; bases unmatched to any gene: 0. This CDR3 region has 15 residues. The CDR3 sequence is CASSQGQGAGNTIYF. In DNA form, the CDR3 reads TGTGCCAGCAGCCAAGGACAGGGGGCTGGAAACACCATATATTTT.

This clone was seen only a few times. V is TRBV3-1 (or the pseudogene TRBV3-2) and J is TRBJ2-7; 7 positions match TRBD1. Germline V gene data show CDR1 as LGHDT and CDR2 as YNNKEL (reference sequence). The trim removed 5 bases at V and 7 bases at J, leaving 11 bases unmatched. This CDR3 has 14 residues. The CDR3 loop is CASSGRTGFEEQYF. The DNA for the CDR3 is TGTGCCAGCAGCGGCCGGACAGGTTTTGAGGAGCAGTACTTC.

The chain employs TRBV30 and TRBJ2-3; perhaps TRBD2 as D (7 bases). Germline assignment: CDR1 GTSNPN and CDR2 SVGIG (reference sequence). V lost 0 bases to trimming and J lost 0 bases, with 13 bases between them. This CDR3 region has 16 residues. CDR3 nucleotide sequence: TGTGCCTGGAGTGTATGGAGGGGGGGCAGCACAGATACGCAGTATTTT. Translated: CAWSVWRGGSTDTQYF.

V is TRBV9 and J is TRBJ2-2, with TRBD2 matching 14 bases. V trimming: 3 bases; J trimming: 4 bases; junction bases outside the gene matches: 11. This CDR3 comprises 19 residues. Germline V lookup: CDR1 SGDLS, CDR2 YYNGEE. Here the CDR3 reads CASSEWGTSGSSGTGELFF. CDR3 in DNA: TGTGCCAGCAGCGAATGGGGGACTAGCGGGAGCTCAGGCACCGGGGAGCTGTTTTTT.

V and J are TRBV10-2 and TRBJ1-2; 9 nucleotides match TRBD1. CDR1 is WSHSY and CDR2 is SAAADI in the germline V gene. This CDR3 comprises 15 residues. J was trimmed by 1 base and V by 6 bases; bases with no gene match: 6. The CDR3 loop is CASSYDRGNNYGYTF. In nucleotides, the CDR3 is TGCGCCAGCAGCTACGACAGGGGGAATAACTATGGCTACACCTTC.

The chain uses TRBV2 and TRBJ2-5, with TRBD2 matching over 15 bases. CDR3 size: 17 residues. Trimming took 5 bases from V and 0 from J; bases not matched to a gene: 4. Germline V lookup: CDR1 SNHLY, CDR2 FYNNEI. CDR3 nucleotide sequence: TGTGCCAGCAGTAGGGGACTAGCGGGGGGTAACCAAGAGACCCAGTACTTC. This encodes CASSRGLAGGNQETQYF.

Written as DNA, the CDR3 is TGTGCCAGCAGTTTGAGTTCTAGCGTCACCTACGAGCAGTACTTC. Translating gives CASSLSSSVTYEQYF. The chain has TRBV27 and TRBJ2-7; D perhaps matches TRBD2 (6 bases). The CDR3 runs to 15 residues. In germline, CDR1 is MNHEY, CDR2 SMNVEV (reference sequence). V shed 3 bases and J shed 2 bases, with 14 bases lying between them.

The V gene is TRBV7-9, the J gene TRBJ2-5; 8 bases are a match to TRBD2. The CDR3 has 15 amino acids. Germline CDR1 reads SEHNR; CDR2 reads FQNEAQ (reference sequence). The V and J ends lost 5 bases and 5 bases, in that order; junction bases with no gene match: 10. Here the CDR3 DNA reads TGTGCCAGCAGCCCCCCGGGGGGGGGCGCGGAGACCCAGTACTTC. Protein: CASSPPGGGAETQYF. Supplemented by reference TRBV7-9 and TRBJ2-5, the full variable domain reads DTGVSQNPRHKITKRGQNVTFRCDPISEHNRLYWYRQTLGQGPEFLTYFQNEAQLEKSRLLSDRFSAERPKGSFSTLEIQRTEQGDSAMYLCASSPPGGGAETQYFGPGTRLLVL.

The chain carries TRBV27 and TRBJ1-2; TRBD1 agrees at 8 bases. Germline V gene sequence: CDR1 MNHEY, CDR2 SMNVEV (reference sequence). V shed 4 bases and J 4 bases; nucleotides not matched to a gene: 8. CDR3 length: 15 residues. CDR3 in DNA: TGTGCCAGCAGTTCCCTGACAGGGGCAGTCTATGGCTACACCTTC. Amino acid sequence: CASSSLTGAVYGYTF.

This chain uses TRBV10-3 with TRBJ1-4; 9 bases line up with TRBD1. There are 13 residues in the CDR3. V trimming: 8 bases; J trimming: 8 bases; junction bases outside the gene matches: 6. Germline V gene sequence: CDR1 ENHRY, CDR2 SYGVKD. The CDR3 reads CAIRDRDREKLFF. The CDR3 DNA follows: TGTGCCATCCGGGACAGGGATCGAGAAAAACTGTTTTTT.

The rearrangement joins TRBV7-3 to TRBJ1-1; D not certain. The germline V and J ends were trimmed by 2 bases and 0 bases, with 7 bases remaining between them. Germline V gene lookup returns CDR1 SGHTA and CDR2 FQGTGA. The CDR3 length is 14 residues. This chain's CDR3 is CASSLEALNTEAFF. The CDR3 DNA follows: TGTGCCAGCAGCTTAGAGGCCCTGAACACTGAAGCTTTCTTT.

The V call is TRBV5-1, the J call TRBJ2-1; TRBD2 agrees at 7 bases. CDR1 is SGHRS, CDR2 YFSETQ, per germline. V lost 4 bases to trimming and J lost 3 bases; unmatched junction nucleotides: 10. This CDR3 comprises 16 residues. The CDR3, as DNA: TGCGCCAGCAGCCTTACCCCTAGCGGTAACTACAATGAGCAGTTCTTC. Its translation is CASSLTPSGNYNEQFF. The full variable domain, in which reference TRBV5-1 and TRBJ2-1 provide the parts outside the CDR3, is KAGVTQTPRYLIKTRGQQVTLSCSPISGHRSVSWYQQTPGQGLQFLFEYFSETQRNKGNFPGRFSGRQFSNSRSEMNVSTLELGDSALYLCASSLTPSGNYNEQFFGPGTRLTVL.

The chain recombines TRBV27 with TRBJ2-7; D call uncertain. The CDR3 extends over 11 amino acids. The germline CDR1 and CDR2 sequences are MNHEY and SMNVEV (reference sequence). V was trimmed by 5 bases and J by 7 bases, leaving 9 bases between them. The CDR3 DNA is TGTGCCAGCAGTCATGGGCCGGAGCAGTACTTC. Translated, it gives CASSHGPEQYF.

The chain uses TRBV27 and TRBJ2-5; TRBD2 matches at 8 bases. The CDR3 extends over 16 amino acids. After removal of 1 base from V and 1 base from J, the junction contained 5 bases not matched to a gene. Germline V gene sequence: CDR1 MNHEY, CDR2 SMNVEV (reference sequence). DNA for the CDR3: TGTGCCAGCAGTTTATTCGGGGGGGGGATCCAAGAGACCCAGTACTTC. This encodes CASSLFGGGIQETQYF.

The rearrangement joins TRBV12-3 or TRBV12-4 to TRBJ1-2; 7 bases agree with TRBD1. The ends lost 4 bases at V and 3 bases at J; junction bases unmatched: 2. The CDR3 has 13 amino acids. The DNA for the CDR3 is TGTGCCAGCAGTTCGGGACAGCACTATGGCTACACCTTC. This encodes CASSSGQHYGYTF.

The CDR3 DNA is TGTGCCAGCAGCTCATACAGGGGGGAGACCCAGTACTTC. Protein: CASSSYRGETQYF. The gene calls are TRBV7-3 and TRBJ2-5; 8 bases align to TRBD1. Per the germline V gene, CDR1 is SGHTA and CDR2 is FQGTGA. The junction had 3 bases not matched to a gene; V was cut back by 4 bases and J by 5 bases. The CDR3 sequence is 13 residues long. The variable domain in full, completed from reference TRBV7-3 and TRBJ2-5, reads GAGVSQTPSNKVTEKGKYVELRCDPISGHTALYWYRQSLGQGPEFLIYFQGTGAADDSGLPNDRFFAVRPEGSVSTLKIQRTERGDSAVYLCASSSYRGETQYFGPGTRLLVL.

This chain connects TRBV7-6 to TRBJ1-5; no clear D. This CDR3 has 13 residues. Trimming shortened V by 2 bases and J by 5 bases, and 7 bases separated the two germline ends. Germline assignment: CDR1 SGHVS and CDR2 FNYEAQ. The CDR3 DNA follows: TGTGCCAGCAGCTTACAGGCTGATCAGCCCCAGCATTTT. This encodes CASSLQADQPQHF.

The V call is TRBV15, the J call TRBJ1-1, with a weak D call TRBD1 (6 bases). Germline lookup yields CDR1 LNHNV and CDR2 YYDKDF (reference sequence). V was trimmed by 0 bases and J by 8 bases, leaving 13 bases between them. The CDR3 runs 14 residues. The CDR3 coding sequence is TGTGCCACCAGCAGAGACAGGGGAGTAGGCGAAGCTTTCTTT. It yields the protein CATSRDRGVGEAFF.

This clone was seen more than once but under ten times. V and J are TRBV18 and TRBJ1-2; no firm D call. Germline CDR1 and CDR2: KGHSH and LQKENI. The CDR3 is made up of 13 amino acids. The germline V and J ends were trimmed by 3 bases and 2 bases, with 7 bases remaining between them. The DNA of the CDR3 is TGTGCCAGCTCACCCACACAAAACTATGGCTACACCTTC. Amino acids: CASSPTQNYGYTF.

V gene TRBV9 combines with J gene TRBJ1-1; D is uncertain. This CDR3 region has 15 residues. V was trimmed by 1 base and J by 5 bases, leaving 15 bases between them. The V gene's germline CDR1 is SGDLS and CDR2 YYNGEE. The CDR3 DNA reads as TGTGCCAGCAGCGTATTTGACATAGGTGAAACTGAAGCTTTCTTT. Translated: CASSVFDIGETEAFF.

The chain links TRBV7-9 to TRBJ2-7; possibly TRBD2 for D (7 bases). The CDR3 is 15 amino acids. V dropped 5 bases and J dropped 2 bases, with 16 bases sitting between them. Per the germline V gene, CDR1 is SEHNR and CDR2 is FQNEAQ (reference sequence). In nucleotides, the CDR3 is TGTGCCAGCAGCCCCCGGAGGGGGGGAACCTACGAGCAGTACTTC. This translates into CASSPRRGGTYEQYF.